Listed here are 10 T cell receptor beta chains from one sample, sequenced in a study of regulatory T cells in long-lasting Graves disease. Time point described: newly diagnosed GD, antithyroid drugs for less than 3 months. Researchers made the TCR library from RNA that was extracted from PBMCs. Researchers made TCR beta libraries by using iRepertoire HTBI primers and running Arm-PCR on CDR3 regions. A single record per CDR3 protein comes from TCRdb applying MiXCR to the multiplex PCR reads. Of 500,000 to 700,000 distinct CDR3 sequences in the sample, less than 20% were seen once. These records were also assigned to another study, of T cells in Graves' hyperthyroidism and ophthalmopathy.

Sample: peripheral blood mononuclear cells (PBMCs), taken at new diagnosis, from a patient treated with antithyroid drugs. These receptors were obtained from a woman aged 30 to 39 with Graves disease.

The chain couples TRBV28 to TRBJ1-2, with D perhaps matching TRBD1 (5 bases). CDR1 MDHEN and CDR2 SYDVKM come from the germline V gene. The CDR3 runs to 15 residues. V lost 8 bases and J lost 2, with 18 bases in between. The DNA for the CDR3 is TGTGCCAGCGCTATCAGAGGGGACTACAACTATGGCTACACCTTC. Encoded protein: CASAIRGDYNYGYTF.

In the case of this clonotype: This may arise from a read error, as a much more abundant clone is one base away. The genes are TRBV11-2 and TRBJ1-2; D gene ambiguous. The CDR3 runs to 12 residues. Germline values: CDR1 SGHAT, CDR2 FQNNGV. The CDR3 spells CAGSFSGYGYTF. Here the CDR3 DNA reads TGTGCCGGCAGCTTCTCGGGATATGGCTACACCTTC.

This clonotype turned up a few times. The V and J genes are TRBV19 and TRBJ1-5; D possibly corresponds to TRBD1 (6 bases). This CDR3 comprises 15 residues. Per germline, CDR1 LNHDA and CDR2 SQIVND (reference sequence). With 4 bases removed from V and 1 base from J, the gap between germline ends came to 11 bases. Written as DNA, the CDR3 is TGTGCCAGTAGTAAACAACAGGGAAGCAATCAGCCCCAGCATTTT. Translation: CASSKQQGSNQPQHF.

This clonotype has a count of ten or more. This sequence may be a read error, since a much larger clone differs from it by one base. The rearrangement links TRBV28 to TRBJ2-1; the D gene is possibly TRBD1 (5 bases). V shed 2 bases and J shed 3 bases, with 11 bases lying between them. There are 15 residues in the CDR3. The germline V gene has CDR1 MDHEN and CDR2 SYDVKM. The CDR3 here is CASSLGASVYNEQFF. CDR3 in DNA: TGTGCCAGCAGTTTAGGGGCATCGGTCTACAATGAGCAGTTCTTC.

In this sample, this clonotype turned up a few times. This chain connects TRBV7-9 to TRBJ2-1; D is unresolved. This CDR3 spans 14 amino acids. Between the trimmed V and J ends, which lost 5 bases and 5 bases, there was a span of 13 bases. Germline V gives CDR1 SEHNR, CDR2 FQNEAQ (reference sequence). Written as DNA, the CDR3 is TGTGCCAGCAGCCAGGTGGGGTATGACAATGAGCAGTTCTTC. This gives the protein CASSQVGYDNEQFF.

This clonotype was seen ten or more times. The chain joins TRBV20-1 to TRBJ2-7; 8 bases are a match to TRBD1. CDR1 is DFQATT and CDR2 is SNEGSKA in the germline V gene (reference sequence). After removal of 4 bases from V and 2 bases from J, the junction contained 4 bases not matched to a gene. This CDR3 is 13 amino acids long. CDR3 sequence: CSAKGQGPYEQYF. The CDR3 DNA sequence: TGCAGTGCTAAAGGACAGGGTCCCTACGAGCAGTACTTC.

This clonotype has ten or more counts. This chain's CDR3 is CAASGSADTQYF. The CDR3 bases are TGTGCCGCCTCAGGGAGTGCAGATACGCAGTATTTT. V is TRBV30 and J is TRBJ2-3; tentatively, D is TRBD1 or TRBD2 (5 bases each). Trimming stripped 8 bases from V and 4 bases from J, with 13 bases between. The length of the CDR3 is 12 residues. CDR1 is GTSNPN, CDR2 SVGIG, per germline (reference sequence).

The DNA for the CDR3 is TGTGCCAGCAGCTTAGTCGCGGCAGCACTCTCTGGGGCCAACGTCCTGACTTTC. Protein product: CASSLVAAALSGANVLTF. The chain uses TRBV7-2 and TRBJ2-6; D gene unclear. The CDR3 runs 18 residues. CDR1 and CDR2 from the germline V gene are SGHTA and FQGNSA. The V end was cut by 1 base, the J end by 0 bases, with 13 bases between.

This clonotype was picked up many times. The rearrangement links TRBV12-3 or TRBV12-4 to TRBJ1-1; D possibly corresponds to TRBD1 (6 bases). V gave up 7 bases and J gave up 5 bases, with 14 bases separating them. The CDR3 has 13 residues. Here the CDR3 DNA reads TGTGCCAGCATTTATTCAGGACAGACTGAAGCTTTCTTT. Translation: CASIYSGQTEAFF.

Only a few counts were recorded for this clonotype. In nucleotides, the CDR3 is TGTGCCAGCCTCTCGCACAGGGAAGGTGGGGAGACCCAGTACTTC. Its translation: CASLSHREGGETQYF. This chain connects TRBV28 to TRBJ2-5; maybe TRBD1 (6 bases). The V end was cut by 8 bases, the J end by 5 bases, with 21 bases between. The CDR3 spans 15 residues. Germline CDR1 reads MDHEN; CDR2 reads SYDVKM. Using reference TRBV28 and TRBJ2-5 for the parts outside the CDR3, the full variable domain is DVKVTQSSRYLVKRTGEKVFLECVQDMDHENMFWYRQDPGLGLRLIYFSYDVKMKEKGDIPEGYSVSREKKERFSLILESASTNQTSMYLCASLSHREGGETQYFGPGTRLLVL.